The clone carrying this TCR beta chain was seen once. Its antigen is undetermined. This specimen belongs to a study of T cell repertoires in cytomegalovirus infection. From the reads, TCRdb called clonotypes with MiXCR, one entry per CDR3 protein. The sample includes 700,000 to 900,000 distinct CDR3 sequences, 25% to 35% seen only once; the top ten take around 14%. Germline values: CDR1 KGHDR, CDR2 SFDVKD. This CDR3 contains 11 residues. Trimming left V 9 bases short and J 6 bases short, with 7 bases between. The clonotype comes from a human donor in good health (CMV status not recorded). Some clones in this sample may be carry-over from other donors' samples. J is TRBJ2-2 and V is TRBV24-1; no firm D call. Source: cultured CD8+ T cells from PBMCs, taken from culture after CMV antigen stimulation. CDR3 sequence reads: CATQAAGELFF. Here the CDR3 DNA reads TGTGCCACCCAGGCGGCCGGGGAGCTGTTTTTT.